The present entry profiles one TCR beta chain with its context. Its specificity is not known. This entry belongs to a study of T-cell reconstitution after alpha-beta-depleted transplantation in children. Preparing the TCRbeta library involved the use of unique molecular identifiers. TCRdb reprocessed the PCR reads via MiXCR and lists one record per CDR3 protein. The sample has fewer than 750,000 distinct CDR3 sequences; 20% to 25% are singletons. The CDR3 spans 12 residues. V gave up 6 bases and J gave up 5 bases; unmatched junction bases: 6. From germline, CDR1 is DFQATT and CDR2 SNEGSKA (reference sequence). General study points: Once a year had passed after transplant, T-cell counts and diversity came mostly from newly produced T cells. Roughly two months post-transplant, alpha-beta T cells reportedly originated from several hundred graft clones that had expanded. In some patients, recipient T cells and intrathymic progenitors surviving conditioning explained high day-60 diversity.

The V call is TRBV20-1, the J call TRBJ1-2, with 7 bases identical to TRBD1. Sequencing was performed on PBMCs, mostly from graft donor cells, taken 360 days after TCRalphabeta/CD19-depleted stem cell transplant. This sequence originates from a boy in the first two years of life who had a stem cell transplant for acute myeloid leukemia, so the T cells may come from the graft donor. CDR3 loop: CSATGTAYGYTF. The CDR3 nucleotides read TGCAGTGCAACCGGGACAGCATATGGCTACACCTTC.